The entry below gives a single T cell receptor (beta chain) sequence along with its context. Its target is not known. Some clones are missing from TCRdb's copy, which holds only in-frame ones; the method was immunoSEQ multiplex PCR. The sample lists 180,000 or so clones, 75% to 90% seen once, with 3.5% to 4.5% in the top ten. The CDR3 is 12 residues long. Trimming stripped 5 bases from V and 6 bases from J, with 10 bases between. The germline gives CDR1 MNHEY, CDR2 SVGAGI. These data belong to a study of T cell responses to AZD1222 COVID-19 vaccine. General study results and limits: Most donors were white British, females outnumbered males, and clonal diversity was possibly underestimated. Nearly half of spike-specific TCRs reportedly go after variant regions that carry no mutations. After two AZD1222 doses, spike-specific TCR breadth and depth rose versus day 0. Repertoires were obtained solely post-peak T cell response.

The gene calls are TRBV6-5 and TRBJ1-1; weak D call: TRBD1 (5 bases). This TCR was recovered from an adult who received the MenACWY meningococcal vaccine as a control. The specimen comprised peripheral blood, sampled 28 days after the second dose of the MenACWY control vaccine. CDR3 loop: CASSLRGSEAFF. CDR3 nucleotide sequence: TGTGCCAGCAGTCTTAGGGGCTCTGAAGCTTTCTTT.